These T cell receptor beta chains were read from a single sample in a study of memory CD4+ T cells and cytomegalovirus serostatus. TCRdb's copy holds only in-frame clones and misses some; the assay was immunoSEQ multiplex PCR. This table has just under 95,000 clones, around 80% appearing once. Sequencing was performed on memory CD4+ T cells from blood. The receptors here all came from an adult in good health and CMV-seropositive. Each CDR3 is given with its conserved first and last residue. A D gene is named only where the DNA matches it firmly. The size entry is marked missing in some rows and otherwise reads once, few, many or a size class.

len: 15
d_gene: -
abundance: -
j_gene: TRBJ2-2
v_gene: TRBV9
CDR3aa: CASSVTGRRTGELFF
CDR3nt: TGTGCCAGCAGCGTTACAGGGAGGAGGACCGGGGAGCTGTTTTTT

len: 15
d_gene: -
abundance: -
j_gene: TRBJ1-2
v_gene: TRBV6-1
CDR3aa: CASSDFTGPNYGYTF
CDR3nt: TGTGCCAGCAGTGATTTCACAGGACCTAACTATGGCTACACCTTC

len: 13
d_gene: -
abundance: -
j_gene: TRBJ2-1
v_gene: TRBV10-1
CDR3aa: CASKASGSGEQFF
CDR3nt: TGCGCCAGCAAGGCTTCCGGGAGCGGTGAGCAGTTCTTC

len: 15
d_gene: -
abundance: -
j_gene: TRBJ2-7
v_gene: TRBV28
CDR3aa: CASSLSAGITYEQYF
CDR3nt: TGTGCCAGCAGTCTCTCTGCGGGAATCACCTACGAGCAGTACTTC

len: 13
d_gene: -
abundance: few
j_gene: TRBJ1-1
v_gene: TRBV11-1
CDR3aa: CASSHRRQREAFF
CDR3nt: TGTGCCAGCAGCCATAGAAGACAGAGAGAAGCTTTCTTT

len: 13
d_gene: -
abundance: -
j_gene: TRBJ1-5
v_gene: TRBV5-4
CDR3aa: CASSQDQESTQHF
CDR3nt: TGTGCCAGCAGCCAAGATCAGGAAAGTACCCAGCATTTT

len: 14
d_gene: -
abundance: -
j_gene: TRBJ2-5
v_gene: TRBV19
CDR3aa: CASSFRLRQETQYF
CDR3nt: TGTGCCAGTAGTTTTCGACTGAGACAAGAGACCCAGTACTTC

len: 15
d_gene: -
abundance: -
j_gene: TRBJ2-5
v_gene: TRBV7-2
CDR3aa: CASSLGGITQETQYF
CDR3nt: TGTGCCAGCAGCTTAGGAGGGATCACCCAAGAGACCCAGTACTTC

len: 15
d_gene: -
abundance: once
j_gene: TRBJ1-3
v_gene: TRBV28
CDR3aa: CASSTRQSSGNTIYF
CDR3nt: TGTGCCAGCAGTACCCGTCAAAGCTCTGGAAACACCATATATTTT

len: 15
d_gene: -
abundance: -
j_gene: TRBJ1-1
v_gene: TRBV28
CDR3aa: CASSLSWGINTEAFF
CDR3nt: TGTGCCAGCAGTTTATCCTGGGGAATCAACACTGAAGCTTTCTTT

len: 17
d_gene: TRBD1
abundance: few
j_gene: TRBJ1-1
v_gene: TRBV29-1
CDR3aa: CSATIQGARVMNTEAFF
CDR3nt: TGCAGCGCCACCATACAGGGGGCAAGGGTAATGAACACTGAAGCTTTCTTT

len: 16
d_gene: -
abundance: -
j_gene: TRBJ2-3
v_gene: TRBV23-1
CDR3aa: CASSQSPRSTPDTQYF
CDR3nt: TGCGCCAGCAGTCAATCCCCGAGGTCAACCCCAGATACGCAGTATTTT

len: 14
d_gene: TRBD2
abundance: few
j_gene: TRBJ2-7
v_gene: TRBV5-1
CDR3aa: CASSSGGVSYEQYF
CDR3nt: TGCGCCAGCAGCTCGGGGGGAGTTTCCTACGAGCAGTACTTC

len: 16
d_gene: TRBD1
abundance: -
j_gene: TRBJ1-3
v_gene: TRBV2
CDR3aa: CASKERGLESGNTIYF
CDR3nt: TGTGCCAGCAAGGAAAGGGGGCTAGAATCTGGAAACACCATATATTTT

len: 16
d_gene: -
abundance: -
j_gene: TRBJ1-2
v_gene: TRBV2
CDR3aa: CASSRRTGLSNYGYTF
CDR3nt: TGTGCCAGCAGTCGGCGGACCGGTCTTTCTAACTATGGCTACACCTTC

len: 16
d_gene: TRBD1
abundance: -
j_gene: TRBJ2-3
v_gene: TRBV4-1
CDR3aa: CASSQVQGAGTDTQYF
CDR3nt: TGCGCCAGCAGCCAAGTACAGGGGGCAGGCACAGATACGCAGTATTTT

len: 14
d_gene: TRBD2
abundance: -
j_gene: TRBJ2-7
v_gene: TRBV2
CDR3aa: CASREGASGIEQYF
CDR3nt: TGTGCCAGCAGAGAGGGGGCTAGCGGGATCGAGCAGTACTTC

len: 13
d_gene: -
abundance: -
j_gene: TRBJ2-7
v_gene: TRBV11-1
CDR3aa: CASSRDIGYEQYF
CDR3nt: TGTGCCAGCAGCAGAGATATAGGCTACGAGCAGTACTTC

len: 17
d_gene: -
abundance: many
j_gene: TRBJ2-6
v_gene: TRBV19
CDR3aa: CASSPYPLPDRANVLTF
CDR3nt: TGTGCCAGTAGTCCCTATCCGCTCCCCGACCGGGCCAACGTCCTGACTTTC

len: 12
d_gene: -
abundance: few
j_gene: TRBJ1-1
v_gene: TRBV28
CDR3aa: CASSLGVSEAFF
CDR3nt: TGTGCCAGCAGTTTAGGCGTAAGTGAAGCTTTCTTT

len: 15
d_gene: -
abundance: -
j_gene: TRBJ1-1
v_gene: TRBV7-3
CDR3aa: CASSLIGYMNTEAFF
CDR3nt: TGTGCCAGCAGCTTAATTGGGTACATGAACACTGAAGCTTTCTTT

len: 16
d_gene: TRBD2
abundance: -
j_gene: TRBJ2-1
v_gene: TRBV5-1
CDR3aa: CASSLGPAGGYNEQFF
CDR3nt: TGCGCCAGCAGCTTGGGGCCAGCGGGGGGCTACAATGAGCAGTTCTTC

len: 14
d_gene: -
abundance: once
j_gene: TRBJ2-5
v_gene: TRBV9
CDR3aa: CASSSSGQLETQYF
CDR3nt: TGTGCCAGCAGCTCCTCTGGACAGTTAGAGACCCAGTACTTC

len: 14
d_gene: -
abundance: -
j_gene: TRBJ2-7
v_gene: TRBV7-2
CDR3aa: CASSLGVTPLEQYF
CDR3nt: TGTGCCAGCAGCTTAGGAGTGACACCTTTAGAGCAGTACTTC

len: 15
d_gene: TRBD2
abundance: -
j_gene: TRBJ2-1
v_gene: TRBV7-9
CDR3aa: CASRSTSGEYNEQFF
CDR3nt: TGTGCCAGCCGCTCTACTAGCGGAGAGTACAATGAGCAGTTCTTC

len: 15
d_gene: TRBD2
abundance: -
j_gene: TRBJ2-2
v_gene: TRBV28
CDR3aa: CASRGTSGWTGELFF
CDR3nt: TGTGCCAGCAGAGGGACTAGCGGGTGGACCGGGGAGCTGTTTTTT

len: 14
d_gene: -
abundance: -
j_gene: TRBJ1-1
v_gene: TRBV18
CDR3aa: CASSPQGFDTEAFF
CDR3nt: TGTGCCAGCTCACCCCAGGGGTTCGACACTGAAGCTTTCTTT

len: 14
d_gene: -
abundance: -
j_gene: TRBJ2-3
v_gene: TRBV27
CDR3aa: CASSPPTGDDTQYF
CDR3nt: TGTGCCAGCAGTCCACCGACGGGGGACGATACGCAGTATTTT

len: 14
d_gene: -
abundance: once
j_gene: TRBJ1-5
v_gene: TRBV18
CDR3aa: CASSPQGGDQPQHF
CDR3nt: TGTGCCAGCTCGCCCCAGGGTGGGGATCAGCCCCAGCATTTT

len: 14
d_gene: -
abundance: -
j_gene: TRBJ1-3
v_gene: TRBV5-1
CDR3aa: CASSLQVSGNTIYF
CDR3nt: TGCGCCAGCAGCTTGCAGGTCTCTGGAAACACCATATATTTT

len: 14
d_gene: -
abundance: -
j_gene: TRBJ2-2
v_gene: TRBV19
CDR3aa: CASTPGAGSGELFF
CDR3nt: TGTGCCAGTACTCCCGGCGCGGGGTCCGGGGAGCTGTTTTTT

len: 15
d_gene: -
abundance: -
j_gene: TRBJ1-1
v_gene: TRBV28
CDR3aa: CASAGWGVGTTEAFF
CDR3nt: TGTGCCAGCGCAGGGTGGGGTGTGGGTACGACTGAAGCTTTCTTT

len: 16
d_gene: -
abundance: -
j_gene: TRBJ2-2
v_gene: TRBV27
CDR3aa: CASSLSKLQGTGELFF
CDR3nt: TGTGCCAGCAGTTTATCGAAACTTCAGGGCACCGGGGAGCTGTTTTTT

len: 13
d_gene: -
abundance: -
j_gene: TRBJ2-7
v_gene: TRBV30
CDR3aa: CAWSRGQGYEQYF
CDR3nt: TGTGCCTGGAGTCGGGGGCAGGGCTACGAGCAGTACTTC

len: 17
d_gene: TRBD1
abundance: -
j_gene: TRBJ1-3
v_gene: TRBV7-9
CDR3aa: CASSRTGGKWSGNTIYF
CDR3nt: TGTGCCAGCAGCCGTACAGGGGGCAAGTGGTCTGGAAACACCATATATTTT

len: 15
d_gene: TRBD2
abundance: -
j_gene: TRBJ2-1
v_gene: TRBV6-6
CDR3aa: CASRTLAGAYNEQFF
CDR3nt: TGTGCCAGCAGGACTCTAGCGGGCGCCTACAATGAGCAGTTCTTC

len: 12
d_gene: -
abundance: -
j_gene: TRBJ2-7
v_gene: TRBV29-1
CDR3aa: CSVERDTYEQYF
CDR3nt: TGCAGCGTTGAAAGGGACACCTACGAGCAGTACTTC

len: 13
d_gene: TRBD1
abundance: once
j_gene: TRBJ2-3
v_gene: TRBV9
CDR3aa: CASSEGQFDTQYF
CDR3nt: TGTGCCAGCAGCGAGGGACAGTTCGATACGCAGTATTTT

len: 15
d_gene: -
abundance: once
j_gene: TRBJ1-4
v_gene: TRBV5-1
CDR3aa: CASSRGSATNEKLFF
CDR3nt: TGCGCCAGCAGCCGGGGATCTGCAACTAATGAAAAACTGTTTTTT

len: 20
d_gene: TRBD2
abundance: -
j_gene: TRBJ2-4
v_gene: TRBV7-8
CDR3aa: CASSSSLAGTVMSAKNIQYF
CDR3nt: TGTGCCAGCAGCTCTTCACTAGCGGGTACCGTAATGTCGGCCAAAAACATTCAGTACTTC

len: 14
d_gene: -
abundance: -
j_gene: TRBJ1-1
v_gene: TRBV11-1
CDR3aa: CASSSTRGNTEAFF
CDR3nt: TGTGCCAGCAGCTCAACCAGGGGGAACACTGAAGCTTTCTTT

len: 15
d_gene: -
abundance: -
j_gene: TRBJ2-7
v_gene: TRBV13
CDR3aa: CASSLLRKGPYEQYF
CDR3nt: TGTGCCAGCAGCCTCCTCCGAAAGGGACCCTACGAGCAGTACTTC

len: 14
d_gene: -
abundance: few
j_gene: TRBJ1-5
v_gene: TRBV5-6
CDR3aa: CASSRGFSNQPQHF
CDR3nt: TGTGCCAGCAGCCGTGGGTTTAGCAATCAGCCCCAGCATTTT

len: 15
d_gene: -
abundance: -
j_gene: TRBJ2-3
v_gene: TRBV21-1
CDR3aa: CASTPTGSSPDTQYF
CDR3nt: TGTGCCAGCACCCCGACAGGGAGTTCACCAGATACGCAGTATTTT

len: 16
d_gene: -
abundance: few
j_gene: TRBJ2-7
v_gene: TRBV4-2
CDR3aa: CASSQDFGSASYEQYF
CDR3nt: TGTGCCAGCAGCCAAGATTTCGGGAGTGCCTCCTACGAGCAGTACTTC

len: 14
d_gene: -
abundance: few
j_gene: TRBJ2-3
v_gene: TRBV25-1
CDR3aa: CATSLGGGTDTQYF
CDR3nt: TGTGCCACCTCTTTGGGAGGCGGCACAGATACGCAGTATTTT

len: 17
d_gene: -
abundance: -
j_gene: TRBJ1-1
v_gene: TRBV7-3
CDR3aa: CASSLNQDTYRASEAFF
CDR3nt: TGTGCCAGCAGCTTAAACCAAGACACATACCGAGCGTCTGAAGCTTTCTTT

len: 15
d_gene: -
abundance: -
j_gene: TRBJ1-5
v_gene: TRBV6-1
CDR3aa: CASSGDSLGNQPQHF
CDR3nt: TGTGCCAGCAGCGGGGACTCCCTCGGCAATCAGCCCCAGCATTTT